This TCR beta chain emerged from a study of shared clonotypes between healthy human individuals. General study findings and limits: Some naive CD4 clonotypes, roughly 5%, turned up in common across a handful of donors. Exclusively blood specimens were collected; tissue repertoires likely differ.

Details on this clone: Its specificity is unknown. Since a far larger clone is one base different, this is likely a read error. The sample contains more than one DNA sequence encoding this CDR3.

V shed 3 bases and J shed 0 bases, with 12 bases lying between them. Germline values: CDR1 MNHNS, CDR2 SASEGT. CDR3 length: 16 amino acids. Here immunoSEQ multiplex PCR was the method, and the copy in TCRdb shows in-frame clones only, minus some. The sample carries just under 95,000 clones, around 68% recorded once. The sequenced sample consisted of memory CD8+ T cells sorted from blood. The subset: CD45RO+ cells pooled with CCR7-negative TemRA cells. The clonotype originates from a man aged 25-45 years in good health. The genes are TRBV6-1 and TRBJ1-5; D gene uncertain. CDR3 DNA sequence: TGTGCCAGCAGTGAGTCCCCTGGGAATAGCAATCAGCCCCAGCATTTT. This translates into CASSESPGNSNQPQHF.